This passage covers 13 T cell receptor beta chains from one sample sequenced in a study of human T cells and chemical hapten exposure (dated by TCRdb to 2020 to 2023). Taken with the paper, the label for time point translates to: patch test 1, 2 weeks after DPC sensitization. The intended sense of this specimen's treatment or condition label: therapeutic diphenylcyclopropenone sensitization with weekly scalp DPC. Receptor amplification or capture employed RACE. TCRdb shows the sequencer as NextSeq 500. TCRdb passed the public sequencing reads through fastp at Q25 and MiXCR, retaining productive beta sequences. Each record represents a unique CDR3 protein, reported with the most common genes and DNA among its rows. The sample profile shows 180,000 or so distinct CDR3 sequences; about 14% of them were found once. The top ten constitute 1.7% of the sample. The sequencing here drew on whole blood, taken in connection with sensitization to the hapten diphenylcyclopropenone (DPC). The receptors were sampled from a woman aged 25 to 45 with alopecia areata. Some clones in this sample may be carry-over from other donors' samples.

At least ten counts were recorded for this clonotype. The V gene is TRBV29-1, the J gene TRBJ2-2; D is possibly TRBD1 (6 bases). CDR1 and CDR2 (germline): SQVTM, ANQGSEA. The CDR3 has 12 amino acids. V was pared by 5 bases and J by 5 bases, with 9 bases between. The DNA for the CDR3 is TGCAGCGTTACAGGGTGGACCGGGGAGCTGTTTTTT. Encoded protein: CSVTGWTGELFF.

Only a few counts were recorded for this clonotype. The CDR3 nucleotides read TGTGCCAGCTCACCACCGTCCAGACTGAACACTGAAGCTTTCTTT. This encodes CASSPPSRLNTEAFF. The chain uses TRBV18 and TRBJ1-1; D call uncertain. This CDR3 is 15 amino acids long. Germline V gene data show CDR1 as KGHSH and CDR2 as LQKENI. V shed 0 bases and J shed 0 bases, with 8 bases lying between them.

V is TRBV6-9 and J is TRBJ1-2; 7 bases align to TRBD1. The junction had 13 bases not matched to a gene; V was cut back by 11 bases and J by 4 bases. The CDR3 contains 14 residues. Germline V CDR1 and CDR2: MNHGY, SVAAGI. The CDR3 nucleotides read TGTGCCGGACCAATGGACAGGACCATCTATGGCTACACCTTC. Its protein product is CAGPMDRTIYGYTF.

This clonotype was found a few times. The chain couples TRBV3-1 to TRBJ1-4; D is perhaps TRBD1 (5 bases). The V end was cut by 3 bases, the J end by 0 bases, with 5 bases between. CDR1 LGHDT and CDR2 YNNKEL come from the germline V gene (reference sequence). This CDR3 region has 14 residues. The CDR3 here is CASSQGPTNEKLFF. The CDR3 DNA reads TGTGCCAGCAGCCAGGGACCAACTAATGAAAAACTGTTTTTT.

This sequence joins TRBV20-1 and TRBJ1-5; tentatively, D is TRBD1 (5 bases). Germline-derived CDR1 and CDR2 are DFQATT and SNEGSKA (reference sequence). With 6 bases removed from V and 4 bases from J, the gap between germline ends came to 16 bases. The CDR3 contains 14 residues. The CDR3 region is CSADGAADNQPQHF. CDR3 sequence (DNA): TGCAGTGCCGATGGGGCAGCCGATAATCAGCCCCAGCATTTT.

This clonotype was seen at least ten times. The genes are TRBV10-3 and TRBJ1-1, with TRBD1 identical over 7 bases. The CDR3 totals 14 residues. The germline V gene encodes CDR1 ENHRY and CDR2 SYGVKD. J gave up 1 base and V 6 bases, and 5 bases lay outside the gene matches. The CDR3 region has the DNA TGTGCCATCAGCACAGGGGATTGGAACACTGAAGCTTTCTTT. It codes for CAISTGDWNTEAFF.

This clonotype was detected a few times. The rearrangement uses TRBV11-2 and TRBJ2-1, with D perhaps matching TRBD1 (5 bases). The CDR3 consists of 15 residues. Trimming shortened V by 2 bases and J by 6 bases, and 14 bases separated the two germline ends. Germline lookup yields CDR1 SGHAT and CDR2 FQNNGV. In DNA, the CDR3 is TGTGCCAGCAGCTTATTGTCAGGGATGTCCAATGAGCAGTTCTTC. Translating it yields CASSLLSGMSNEQFF.

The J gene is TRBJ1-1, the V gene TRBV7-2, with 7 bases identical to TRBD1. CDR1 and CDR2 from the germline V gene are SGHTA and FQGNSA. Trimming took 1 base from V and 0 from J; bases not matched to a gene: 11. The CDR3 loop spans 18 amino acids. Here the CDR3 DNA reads TGTGCCAGCAGCTTAGTAGCGGGGACAGTATTGATGAACACTGAAGCTTTCTTT. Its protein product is CASSLVAGTVLMNTEAFF. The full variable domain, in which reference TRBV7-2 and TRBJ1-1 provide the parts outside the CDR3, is GAGVSQSPSNKVTEKGKDVELRCDPISGHTALYWYRQSLGQGLEFLIYFQGNSAPDKSGLPSDRFSAERTGGSVSTLTIQRTQQEDSAVYLCASSLVAGTVLMNTEAFFGQGTRLTVV.

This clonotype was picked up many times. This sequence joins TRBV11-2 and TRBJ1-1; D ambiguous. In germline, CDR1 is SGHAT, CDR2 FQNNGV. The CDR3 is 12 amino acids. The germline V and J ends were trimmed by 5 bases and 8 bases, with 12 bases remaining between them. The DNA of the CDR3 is TGTGCCAGCAGCCACGCGGGTAACGAAGCTTTCTTT. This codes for CASSHAGNEAFF.

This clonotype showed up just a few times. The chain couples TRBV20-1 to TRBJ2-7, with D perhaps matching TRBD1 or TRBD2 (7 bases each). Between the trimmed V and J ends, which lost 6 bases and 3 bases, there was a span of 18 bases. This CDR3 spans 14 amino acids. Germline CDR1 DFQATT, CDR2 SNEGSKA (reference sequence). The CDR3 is CSAPGGTTYYEQYF. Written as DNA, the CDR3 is TGCAGTGCCCCAGGGGGGACTACCTACTACGAGCAGTACTTC.

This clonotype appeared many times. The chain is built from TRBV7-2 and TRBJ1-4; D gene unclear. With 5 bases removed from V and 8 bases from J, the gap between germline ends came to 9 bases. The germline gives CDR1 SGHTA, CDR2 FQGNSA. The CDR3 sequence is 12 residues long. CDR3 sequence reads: CASSPVGEKLFF. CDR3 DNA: TGTGCCAGCAGCCCGGTGGGCGAAAAACTGTTTTTT.

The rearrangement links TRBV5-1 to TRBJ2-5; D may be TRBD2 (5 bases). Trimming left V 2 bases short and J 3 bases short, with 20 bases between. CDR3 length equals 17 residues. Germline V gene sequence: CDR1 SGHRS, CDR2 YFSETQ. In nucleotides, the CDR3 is TGCGCCAGCAGCTTCGGGGTCACGGCGGCCTCAAAAGAGACCCAGTACTTC. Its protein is CASSFGVTAASKETQYF.

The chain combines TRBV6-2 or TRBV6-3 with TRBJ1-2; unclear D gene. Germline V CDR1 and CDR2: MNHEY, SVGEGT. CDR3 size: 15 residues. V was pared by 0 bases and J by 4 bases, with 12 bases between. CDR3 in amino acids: CASSYSGRGVYGYTF. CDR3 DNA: TGTGCCAGCAGTTACTCCGGGAGAGGCGTCTATGGCTACACCTTC.